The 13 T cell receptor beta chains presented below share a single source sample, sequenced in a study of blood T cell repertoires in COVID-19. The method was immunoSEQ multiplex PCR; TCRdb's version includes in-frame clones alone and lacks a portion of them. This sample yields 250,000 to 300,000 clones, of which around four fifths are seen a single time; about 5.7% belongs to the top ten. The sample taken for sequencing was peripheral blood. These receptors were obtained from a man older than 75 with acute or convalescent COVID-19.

The DNA of the CDR3 is TGTGCCAGCAGCGGGGGACTTTCCGGGGAGCTGTTTTTT. Protein: CASSGGLSGELFF. The V gene is TRBV11-1, the J gene TRBJ2-2; tentatively, D is TRBD2 (6 bases). The germline V gene encodes CDR1 SGHAT and CDR2 FQDESV (reference sequence). The CDR3 has 13 residues. Deletions cut 5 bases from V and 6 bases from J, with 10 bases between.

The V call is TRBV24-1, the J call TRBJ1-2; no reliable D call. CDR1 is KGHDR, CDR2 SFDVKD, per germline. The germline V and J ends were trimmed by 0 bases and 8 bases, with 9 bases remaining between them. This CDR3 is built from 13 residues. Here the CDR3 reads CATSDLGRKGYTF. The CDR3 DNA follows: TGTGCCACCAGTGATTTGGGGAGAAAAGGCTACACCTTC.

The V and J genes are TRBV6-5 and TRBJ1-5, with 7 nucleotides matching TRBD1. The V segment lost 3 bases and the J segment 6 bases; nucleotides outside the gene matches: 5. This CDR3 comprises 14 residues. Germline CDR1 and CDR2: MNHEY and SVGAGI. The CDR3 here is CASSYRGQGQPQHF. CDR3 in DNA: TGTGCCAGCAGTTATAGGGGGCAAGGTCAGCCCCAGCATTTT.

CDR3 in DNA: TGTGCCAGCAGTGGACAGTCCCAGTACTACGAGCAGTACTTC. Its translation is CASSGQSQYYEQYF. This rearrangement joins TRBV28 to TRBJ2-7; D is perhaps TRBD1 (6 bases). CDR1 and CDR2 from the germline V gene are MDHEN and SYDVKM. The CDR3 spans 14 residues. V lost 5 bases and J 3 bases, leaving 14 bases between the germline ends.

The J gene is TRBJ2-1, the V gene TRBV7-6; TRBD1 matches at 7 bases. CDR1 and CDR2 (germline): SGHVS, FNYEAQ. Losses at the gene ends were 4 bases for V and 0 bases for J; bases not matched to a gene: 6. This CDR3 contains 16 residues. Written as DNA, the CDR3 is TGTGCCAGCAGCTCAAGACAGGGTGGCTCCTACAATGAGCAGTTCTTC. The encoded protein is CASSSRQGGSYNEQFF.

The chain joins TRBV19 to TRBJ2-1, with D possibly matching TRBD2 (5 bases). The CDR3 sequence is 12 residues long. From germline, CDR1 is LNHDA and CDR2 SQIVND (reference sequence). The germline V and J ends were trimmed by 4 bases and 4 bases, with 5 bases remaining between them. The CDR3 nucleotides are TGTGCCAGTAGTAGGGAGTACAATGAGCAGTTCTTC. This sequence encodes CASSREYNEQFF.

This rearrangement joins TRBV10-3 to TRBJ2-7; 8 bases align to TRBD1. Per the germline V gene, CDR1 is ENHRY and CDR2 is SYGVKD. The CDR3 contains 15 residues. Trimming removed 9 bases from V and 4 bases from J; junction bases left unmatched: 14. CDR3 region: CAIGAGDRGIYEQYF. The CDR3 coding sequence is TGTGCCATTGGGGCCGGCGACAGGGGCATTTACGAGCAGTACTTC.

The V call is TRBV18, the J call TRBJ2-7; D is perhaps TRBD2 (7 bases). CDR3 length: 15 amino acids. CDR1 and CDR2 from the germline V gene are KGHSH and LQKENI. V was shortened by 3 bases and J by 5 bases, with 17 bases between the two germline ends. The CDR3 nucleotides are TGTGCCAGCTCACCTATGTTGGGGGGGGCAAACGAGCAGTACTTC. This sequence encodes CASSPMLGGANEQYF.

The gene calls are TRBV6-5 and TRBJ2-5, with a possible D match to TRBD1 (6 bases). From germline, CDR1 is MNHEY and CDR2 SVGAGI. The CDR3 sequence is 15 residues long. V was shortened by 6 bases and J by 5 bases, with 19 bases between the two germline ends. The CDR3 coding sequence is TGTGCCAGCAGCGTGGGACAAACGAAAGGGGAGACCCAGTACTTC. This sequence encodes CASSVGQTKGETQYF.

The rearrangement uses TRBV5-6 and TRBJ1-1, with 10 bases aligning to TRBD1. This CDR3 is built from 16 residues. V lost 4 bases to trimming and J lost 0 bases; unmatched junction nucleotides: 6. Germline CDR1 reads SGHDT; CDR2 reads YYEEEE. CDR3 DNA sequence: TGTGCCAGCAGCGACAGGGGGCTTCTTATGAACACTGAAGCTTTCTTT. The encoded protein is CASSDRGLLMNTEAFF.

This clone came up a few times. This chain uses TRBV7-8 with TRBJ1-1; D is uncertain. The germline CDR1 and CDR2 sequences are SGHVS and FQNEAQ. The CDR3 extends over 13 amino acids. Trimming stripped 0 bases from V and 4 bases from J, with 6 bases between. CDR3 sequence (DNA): TGTGCCAGCAGCTTAGCGCGGGGCACTGAAGCTTTCTTT. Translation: CASSLARGTEAFF.

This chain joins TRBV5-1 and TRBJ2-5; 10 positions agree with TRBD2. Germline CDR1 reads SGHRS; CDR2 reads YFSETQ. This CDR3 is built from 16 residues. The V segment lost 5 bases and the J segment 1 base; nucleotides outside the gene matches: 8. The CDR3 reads CASRDTSGTIQETQYF. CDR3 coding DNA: TGCGCCAGCAGGGATACTAGCGGGACCATCCAAGAGACCCAGTACTTC.

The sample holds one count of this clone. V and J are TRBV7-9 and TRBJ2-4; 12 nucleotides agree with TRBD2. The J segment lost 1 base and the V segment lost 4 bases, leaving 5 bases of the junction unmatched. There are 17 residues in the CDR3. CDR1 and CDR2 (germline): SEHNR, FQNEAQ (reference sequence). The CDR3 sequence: CASSSSGGAVAKNIQYF. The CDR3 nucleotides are TGTGCCAGCAGCTCTAGCGGGGGGGCGGTTGCCAAAAACATTCAGTACTTC.